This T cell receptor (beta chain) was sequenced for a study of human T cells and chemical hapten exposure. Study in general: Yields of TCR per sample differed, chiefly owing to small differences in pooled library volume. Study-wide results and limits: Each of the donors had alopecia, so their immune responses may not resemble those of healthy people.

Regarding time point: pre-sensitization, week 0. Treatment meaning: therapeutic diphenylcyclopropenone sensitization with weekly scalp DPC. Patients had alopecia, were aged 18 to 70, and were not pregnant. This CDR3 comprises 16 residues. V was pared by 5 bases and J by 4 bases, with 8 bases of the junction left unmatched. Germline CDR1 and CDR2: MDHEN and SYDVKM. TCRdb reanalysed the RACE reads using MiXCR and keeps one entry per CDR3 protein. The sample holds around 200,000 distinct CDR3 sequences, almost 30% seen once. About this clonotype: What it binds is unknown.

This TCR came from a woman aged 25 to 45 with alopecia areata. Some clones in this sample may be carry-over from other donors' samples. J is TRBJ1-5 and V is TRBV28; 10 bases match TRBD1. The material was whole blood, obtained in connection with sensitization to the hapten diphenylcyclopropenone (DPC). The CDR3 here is CASSPRQGALNQPQHF. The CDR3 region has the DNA TGTGCCAGCAGTCCCCGACAGGGGGCCTTGAATCAGCCCCAGCATTTT.